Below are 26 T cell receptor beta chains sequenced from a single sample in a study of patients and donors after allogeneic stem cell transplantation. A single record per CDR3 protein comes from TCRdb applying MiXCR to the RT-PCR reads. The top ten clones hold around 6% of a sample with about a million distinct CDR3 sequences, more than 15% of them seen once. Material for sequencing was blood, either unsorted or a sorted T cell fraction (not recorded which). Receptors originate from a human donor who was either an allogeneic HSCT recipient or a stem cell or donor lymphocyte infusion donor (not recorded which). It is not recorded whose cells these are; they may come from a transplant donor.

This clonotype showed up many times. This chain's CDR3 is CASSLVQGGKNEQFF. CDR3 DNA: TGCGCCAGCAGCTTGGTACAGGGTGGCAAAAATGAGCAGTTCTTC. V and J are TRBV5-1 and TRBJ2-1, with a tentative D call TRBD1 (6 bases). V was clipped by 0 bases and J by 7 bases, with 14 bases between them. The CDR3 is 15 amino acids. CDR1 is SGHRS, CDR2 YFSETQ, per germline. The full variable domain, its missing parts supplied by reference TRBV5-1 and TRBJ2-1, is KAGVTQTPRYLIKTRGQQVTLSCSPISGHRSVSWYQQTPGQGLQFLFEYFSETQRNKGNFPGRFSGRQFSNSRSEMNVSTLELGDSALYLCASSLVQGGKNEQFFGPGTRLTVL.

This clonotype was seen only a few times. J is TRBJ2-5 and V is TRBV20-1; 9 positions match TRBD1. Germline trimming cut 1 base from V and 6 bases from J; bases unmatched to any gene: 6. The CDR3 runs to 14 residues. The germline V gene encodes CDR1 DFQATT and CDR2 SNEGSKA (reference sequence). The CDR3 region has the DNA TGCAGTGCTAGAGTTCGGACAGGGGAAAAGACCCAGTACTTC. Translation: CSARVRTGEKTQYF.

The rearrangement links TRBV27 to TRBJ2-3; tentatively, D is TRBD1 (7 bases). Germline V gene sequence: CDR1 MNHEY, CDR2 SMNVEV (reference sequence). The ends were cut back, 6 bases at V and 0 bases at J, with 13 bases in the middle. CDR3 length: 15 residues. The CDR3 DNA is TGTGCCAGCAGACTGACAGGGACTAGCACAGATACGCAGTATTTT. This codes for CASRLTGTSTDTQYF.

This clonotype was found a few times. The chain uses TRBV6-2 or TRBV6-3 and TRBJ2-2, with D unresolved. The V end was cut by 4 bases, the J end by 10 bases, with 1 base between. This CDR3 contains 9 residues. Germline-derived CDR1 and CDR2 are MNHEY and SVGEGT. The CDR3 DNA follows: TGTGCCAGCAGTTCGGAGCTGTTTTTT. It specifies CASSSELFF.

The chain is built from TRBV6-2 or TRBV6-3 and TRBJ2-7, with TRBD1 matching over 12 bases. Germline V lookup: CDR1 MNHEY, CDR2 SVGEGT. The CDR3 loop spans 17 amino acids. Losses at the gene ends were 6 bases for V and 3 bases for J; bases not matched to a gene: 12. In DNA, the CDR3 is TGTGCCAGCAGCACCGGGACAGGGGGCTTCGTCAGCTACGAGCAGTACTTC. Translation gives CASSTGTGGFVSYEQYF.

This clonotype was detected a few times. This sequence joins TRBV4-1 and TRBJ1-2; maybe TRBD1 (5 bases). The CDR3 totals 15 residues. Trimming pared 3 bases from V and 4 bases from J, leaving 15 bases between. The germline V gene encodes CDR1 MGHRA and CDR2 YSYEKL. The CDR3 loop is CASSQDQQVLYGYTF. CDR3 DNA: TGCGCCAGCAGCCAGGACCAACAGGTCCTCTATGGCTACACCTTC.

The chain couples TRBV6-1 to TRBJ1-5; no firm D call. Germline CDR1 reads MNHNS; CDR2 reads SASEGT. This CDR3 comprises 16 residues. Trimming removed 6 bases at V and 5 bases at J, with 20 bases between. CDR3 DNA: TGTGCCAGCAGCCTCCGCCCAGTAAGGGCCGATCAGCCCCAGCATTTT. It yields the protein CASSLRPVRADQPQHF.

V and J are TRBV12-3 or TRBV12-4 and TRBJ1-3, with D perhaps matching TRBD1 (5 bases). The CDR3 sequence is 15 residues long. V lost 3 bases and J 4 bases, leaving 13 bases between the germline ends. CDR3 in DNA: TGTGCCAGCAGTTTTCGGAGGGACGGGGGAAACACCATATATTTT. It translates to CASSFRRDGGNTIYF.

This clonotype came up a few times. The CDR3 DNA reads as TGTGCCAGCAGTGACCCCTACACCAAAGGGGATGAGCAGTTCTTC. It yields the protein CASSDPYTKGDEQFF. This rearrangement joins TRBV2 to TRBJ2-1, with D maybe TRBD1 (5 bases). The CDR3 has 15 amino acids. V lost 3 bases to trimming and J lost 8 bases, with 17 bases between them. The germline V gene has CDR1 SNHLY and CDR2 FYNNEI.

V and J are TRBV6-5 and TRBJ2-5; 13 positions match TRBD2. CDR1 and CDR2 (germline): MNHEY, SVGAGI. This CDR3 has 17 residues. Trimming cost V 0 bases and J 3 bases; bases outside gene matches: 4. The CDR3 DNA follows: TGTGCCAGCAGTTACTCTGGACTAGCGGGGGATAAAGAGACCCAGTACTTC. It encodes CASSYSGLAGDKETQYF.

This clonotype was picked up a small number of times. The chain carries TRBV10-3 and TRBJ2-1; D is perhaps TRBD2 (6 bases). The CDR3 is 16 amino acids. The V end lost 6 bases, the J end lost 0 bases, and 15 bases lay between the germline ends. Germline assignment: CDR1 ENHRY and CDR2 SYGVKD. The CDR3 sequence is CAISPTGGSSYNEQFF. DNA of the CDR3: TGTGCCATCAGCCCCACCGGGGGAAGCTCCTACAATGAGCAGTTCTTC.

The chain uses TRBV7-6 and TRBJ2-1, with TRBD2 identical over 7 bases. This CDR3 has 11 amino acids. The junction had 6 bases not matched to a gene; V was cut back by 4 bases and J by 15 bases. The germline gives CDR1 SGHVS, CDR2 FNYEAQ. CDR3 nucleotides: TGTGCCAGCAGCTCTAGCGGTGTTCCGTTCTTC. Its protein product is CASSSSGVPFF.

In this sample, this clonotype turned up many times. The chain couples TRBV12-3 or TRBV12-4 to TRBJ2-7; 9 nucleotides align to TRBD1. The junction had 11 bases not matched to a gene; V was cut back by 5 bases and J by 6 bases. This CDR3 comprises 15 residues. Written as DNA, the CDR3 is TGTGCCAGCAGTAAACCCGGGACAGGGTACCGCGAGCAGTACTTC. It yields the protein CASSKPGTGYREQYF.

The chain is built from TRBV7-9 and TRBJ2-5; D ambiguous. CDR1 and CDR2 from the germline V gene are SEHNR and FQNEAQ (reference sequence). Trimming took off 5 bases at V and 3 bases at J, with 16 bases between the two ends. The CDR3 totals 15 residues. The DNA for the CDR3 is TGTGCCAGCAGCCCTTTTTTAGGGTTTAAAGAGACCCAGTACTTC. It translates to CASSPFLGFKETQYF.

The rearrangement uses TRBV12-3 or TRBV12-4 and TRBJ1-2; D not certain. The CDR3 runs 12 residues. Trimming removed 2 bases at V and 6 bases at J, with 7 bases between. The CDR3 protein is CASSLMSHGYTF. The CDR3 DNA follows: TGTGCCAGCAGTTTAATGTCCCATGGCTACACCTTC.

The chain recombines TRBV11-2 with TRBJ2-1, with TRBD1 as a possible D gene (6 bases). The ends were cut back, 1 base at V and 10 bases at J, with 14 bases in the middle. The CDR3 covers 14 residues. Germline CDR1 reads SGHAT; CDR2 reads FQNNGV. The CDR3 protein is CASSLVTGFNEQFF. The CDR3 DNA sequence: TGTGCCAGCAGCTTAGTTACAGGGTTCAACGAGCAGTTCTTC.

CDR3 sequence reads: CASSLATTQGAYEQYF. DNA for the CDR3: TGTGCCAGCAGCTTGGCTACAACCCAGGGGGCCTACGAGCAGTACTTC. The chain has TRBV5-5 and TRBJ2-7; 7 bases map to TRBD1. Trimming took 0 bases from V and 2 from J; bases not matched to a gene: 8. Germline V lookup: CDR1 SGHKS, CDR2 YYEKEE (reference sequence). The CDR3 is made up of 16 amino acids.

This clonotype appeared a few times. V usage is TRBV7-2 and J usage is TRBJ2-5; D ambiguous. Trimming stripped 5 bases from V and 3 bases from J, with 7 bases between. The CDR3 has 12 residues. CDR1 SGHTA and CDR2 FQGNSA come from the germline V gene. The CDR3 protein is CASSPHEETQYF. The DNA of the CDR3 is TGTGCCAGCAGCCCACATGAAGAGACCCAGTACTTC.

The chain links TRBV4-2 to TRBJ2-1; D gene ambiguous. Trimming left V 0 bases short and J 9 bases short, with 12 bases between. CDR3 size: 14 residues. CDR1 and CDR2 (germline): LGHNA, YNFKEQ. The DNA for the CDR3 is TGTGCCAGCAGCCAAGATGGCTACATAGTTGAGCAGTTCTTC. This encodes CASSQDGYIVEQFF.

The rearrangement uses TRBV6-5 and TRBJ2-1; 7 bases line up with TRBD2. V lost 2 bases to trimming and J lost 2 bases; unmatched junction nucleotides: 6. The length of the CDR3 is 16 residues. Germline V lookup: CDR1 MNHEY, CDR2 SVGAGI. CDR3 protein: CASSYPERGPYNEQFF. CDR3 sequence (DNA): TGTGCCAGCAGTTACCCCGAGCGGGGCCCCTACAATGAGCAGTTCTTC.

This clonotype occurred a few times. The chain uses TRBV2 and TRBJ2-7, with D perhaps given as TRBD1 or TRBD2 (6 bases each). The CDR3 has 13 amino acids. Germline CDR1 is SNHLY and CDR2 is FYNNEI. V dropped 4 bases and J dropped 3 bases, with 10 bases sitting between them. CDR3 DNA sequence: TGTGCCAGCAGTGTACAGGGACTCTACGAGCAGTACTTC. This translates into CASSVQGLYEQYF.

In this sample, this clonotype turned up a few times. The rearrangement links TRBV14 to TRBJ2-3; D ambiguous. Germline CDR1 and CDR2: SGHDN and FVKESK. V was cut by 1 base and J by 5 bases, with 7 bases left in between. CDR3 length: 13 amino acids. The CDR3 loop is CASSQVPGDTQYF. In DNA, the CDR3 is TGTGCCAGCAGCCAAGTCCCCGGAGATACGCAGTATTTT.

CDR3 sequence reads: CAWRSGVDYGYTF. Written as DNA, the CDR3 is TGTGCCTGGAGATCCGGGGTTGACTATGGCTACACCTTC. The chain carries TRBV30 and TRBJ1-2; D uncertain. The germline gives CDR1 GTSNPN, CDR2 SVGIG (reference sequence). V gave up 3 bases and J gave up 3 bases, with 11 bases separating them. This CDR3 has 13 residues.

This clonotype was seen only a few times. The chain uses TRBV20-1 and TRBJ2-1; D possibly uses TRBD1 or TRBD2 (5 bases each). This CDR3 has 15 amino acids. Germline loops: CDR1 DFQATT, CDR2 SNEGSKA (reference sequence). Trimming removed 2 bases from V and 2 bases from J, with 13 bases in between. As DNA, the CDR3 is TGCAGTGCTAGACCCCTAGAGGGGACCTACAATGAGCAGTTCTTC. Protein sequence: CSARPLEGTYNEQFF.

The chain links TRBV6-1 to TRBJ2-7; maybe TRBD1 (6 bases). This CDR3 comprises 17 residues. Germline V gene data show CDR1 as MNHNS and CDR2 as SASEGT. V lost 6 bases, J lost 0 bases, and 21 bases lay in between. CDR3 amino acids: CASRPEGDRPSSYEQYF. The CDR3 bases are TGTGCCAGCAGACCTGAGGGGGACCGGCCAAGCTCCTACGAGCAGTACTTC.

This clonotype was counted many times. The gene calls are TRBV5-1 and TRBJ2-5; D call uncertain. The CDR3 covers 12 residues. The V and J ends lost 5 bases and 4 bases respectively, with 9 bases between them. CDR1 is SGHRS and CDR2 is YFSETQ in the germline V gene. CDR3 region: CASRENRETQYF. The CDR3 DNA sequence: TGCGCCAGCAGAGAGAACAGAGAGACCCAGTACTTC.